This T cell receptor beta chain was observed in a study of early T cells in non-severe SARS-CoV-2 infection. Overall study context: Chains from this unsorted whole-blood bulk RNA could not be paired.

One entry per CDR3 protein, called by TCRdb with MiXCR from the 5' RACE reads. The sample lists about 33,000 distinct CDR3 sequences, about 5% occurring once. Trimming took 7 bases from V and 0 from J, leaving 13 bases between them. CDR3 size: 14 residues. Per germline, CDR1 MDHEN and CDR2 SYDVKM. This clonotype was counted ten times or more. The TCR originated in an adult who was a healthcare worker with PCR-confirmed SARS-CoV-2 infection or an uninfected control (not recorded which). The source material was whole blood. The genes are TRBV28 and TRBJ2-7; perhaps TRBD1 as D (6 bases). The CDR3 DNA reads TGTGCCAGCAAACAGGGAATTAGCTCCTACGAGCAGTACTTC. Translation gives CASKQGISSYEQYF.